These 25 T cell receptor beta chains were sequenced from one sample in a study of blood T cells in healthy people across ages (dated by TCRdb to between 2014 and 2017). Receptor libraries were prepared by 5' RACE. A second PCR of roughly 7 to 11 cycles was run with a J-beta primer mix and a sample-barcoded 5' primer. TCRdb trimmed public reads at Q25 via fastp, called clones via MiXCR and kept in-frame beta chains. Each CDR3 protein gets just one entry, which takes the most common genes and DNA from the rows behind it. The sample table records around 2 million distinct CDR3 sequences; roughly two fifths of these occur just once. The ten largest account for under 25% of the sample. Sequencing was done on a sample of blood. These receptors were collected from a human donor in good health.

The chain employs TRBV29-1 and TRBJ1-4, with unresolved D. V was clipped by 5 bases and J by 8 bases, with 15 bases between them. Germline CDR1 SQVTM, CDR2 ANQGSEA. This CDR3 comprises 13 residues. The CDR3 nucleotides are TGCAGCGTTAGGGTAATGACTAGCGAAAAACTGTTTTTT. Its protein is CSVRVMTSEKLFF.

The chain is built from TRBV7-9 and TRBJ1-2; TRBD1 agrees at 9 bases. Trimming cost V 5 bases and J 6 bases; bases outside gene matches: 7. The CDR3 has 14 amino acids. In germline, CDR1 is SEHNR, CDR2 FQNEAQ (reference sequence). CDR3 nucleotides: TGTGCCAGCAGCGCGTGGGACAGGGATGATGGCTACACCTTC. Its protein product is CASSAWDRDDGYTF.

The chain links TRBV12-3 or TRBV12-4 to TRBJ2-7; TRBD1 matches 7 bases. CDR3 length: 13 residues. Trimming cost V 9 bases and J 5 bases; bases outside gene matches: 10. CDR3 coding DNA: TGTGCCAGTGCCACGACAGGGCGCAACGAGCAGTACTTC. Translation gives CASATTGRNEQYF.

The V and J genes are TRBV4-1 and TRBJ2-3; perhaps TRBD2 as D (5 bases). Trimming cost V 0 bases and J 1 base, with 20 bases left between them. The CDR3 has 19 residues. Germline CDR1 reads MGHRA; CDR2 reads YSYEKL. In DNA form, the CDR3 reads TGCGCCAGCAGCCAAGATACGTTTCGGGGTTCGAGGGGCACAGATACGCAGTATTTT. Protein sequence: CASSQDTFRGSRGTDTQYF.

This clonotype was detected a few times. This sequence joins TRBV7-2 and TRBJ1-4, with D possibly TRBD1 on 5 matching bases. The CDR3 sequence is 16 residues long. Germline CDR1 is SGHTA and CDR2 is FQGNSA. V was clipped by 2 bases and J by 5 bases, with 15 bases between them. DNA of the CDR3: TGTGCCAGCAGCTTAAGCAGGACACCCCCGAATGAAAAACTGTTTTTT. This sequence encodes CASSLSRTPPNEKLFF.

This chain links TRBV28 with TRBJ2-1; D unresolved. CDR1 is MDHEN and CDR2 is SYDVKM in the germline V gene. This CDR3 is 14 amino acids long. V shed 6 bases and J shed 3 bases, with 12 bases lying between them. The CDR3 DNA sequence: TGTGCCAGCAGGGTGGCGTGGGGCTACAATGAGCAGTTCTTC. This encodes CASRVAWGYNEQFF.

The chain couples TRBV12-3 or TRBV12-4 to TRBJ1-6; D unresolved. The CDR3 extends over 12 amino acids. V lost 7 bases, J lost 8 bases, and 9 bases lay in between. The CDR3 DNA is TGTGCCAGCACCCTTGGCGATTCACCCCTCCACTTT. Encoded protein: CASTLGDSPLHF.

This clonotype was recorded a few times. This chain connects TRBV6-2 or TRBV6-3 to TRBJ1-5; a possible D gene is TRBD1 (5 bases). The CDR3 has 14 residues. V dropped 6 bases and J dropped 5 bases, with 14 bases sitting between them. Per germline, CDR1 MNHEY and CDR2 SVGEGT. Written as DNA, the CDR3 is TGTGCCAGCAGACAGGCTGGGCACTATCAGCCCCAGCATTTT. Protein product: CASRQAGHYQPQHF.

V and J are TRBV29-1 and TRBJ1-2; tentative D call: TRBD1 (5 bases). The germline V and J ends were trimmed by 3 bases and 4 bases, with 9 bases remaining between them. The length of the CDR3 is 12 residues. Germline V lookup: CDR1 SQVTM, CDR2 ANQGSEA. The chain's CDR3 is CSVDTGTYGYTF. As DNA, the CDR3 is TGCAGCGTTGATACAGGCACCTATGGCTACACCTTC.

This clonotype was counted a few times. The junction departs from germline at one end; a sequencing error may be responsible. The CDR3 nucleotides read TGTGCCAGCAGTTTATTCGGCAGGGTAGGGCCTTATGACTACACCTTC. Its translation: CASSLFGRVGPYDYTF. The rearrangement joins TRBV12-3 or TRBV12-4 to TRBJ1-2, with D possibly TRBD1 on 5 matching bases. CDR3 length equals 16 residues.

Points on this clonotype: One end of the junction fails to match germline, which may point to a read error. The chain uses TRBV6-2 or TRBV6-3 and TRBJ2-7, with D possibly matching TRBD2 (5 bases). The length of the CDR3 is 14 residues. Germline assignment: CDR1 MNHEY and CDR2 SVGEGT. The CDR3 bases are TGTGCCTGCAGTTACGGACGGGATTCCTACGAGCAGTACTTC. Protein sequence: CACSYGRDSYEQYF.

This clonotype has a handful of counts. The rearrangement links TRBV4-3 to TRBJ2-3; 11 nucleotides match TRBD2. Unmatched junction bases numbered 10, after V lost 6 bases and J lost 2 bases. Germline-derived CDR1 and CDR2 are LGHNA and YSLEER. The CDR3 extends over 17 amino acids. CDR3 DNA: TGCGCCAGCAGTGACACGGGACTAGCGGCCTTCACAGATACGCAGTATTTT. Translated: CASSDTGLAAFTDTQYF.

There are a few counts of this clonotype. This CDR3 is CASSQARGGFNYEQYF. The CDR3 DNA reads as TGTGCCAGCAGCCAAGCCCGAGGGGGTTTCAACTACGAGCAGTACTTC. This rearrangement joins TRBV14 to TRBJ2-4; TRBD1 is a possible D gene (6 bases). The DNA end is more similar to TRBJ2-7, so the J call may be wrong. The CDR3 length is 16 residues. Germline-derived CDR1 and CDR2 are SGHDN and FVKESK.

This clonotype has more than one count but fewer than ten. The rearrangement uses TRBV6-5 and TRBJ2-2; no reliable D call. From germline, CDR1 is MNHEY and CDR2 SVGAGI. This CDR3 contains 13 residues. The V and J ends lost 0 bases and 6 bases respectively, with 5 bases between them. CDR3 loop: CASSYSSAGELFF. In DNA, the CDR3 is TGTGCCAGCAGTTACTCGAGTGCCGGGGAGCTGTTTTTT.

This chain joins TRBV6-5 and TRBJ1-1; D is undetermined. Germline V CDR1 and CDR2: MNHEY, SVGAGI. The CDR3 runs to 12 residues. Trimming shortened V by 5 bases and J by 1 base, and 5 bases separated the two germline ends. The CDR3 sequence is CASSKGNTEAFF. The CDR3 DNA reads as TGTGCCAGCAGTAAGGGGAACACTGAAGCTTTCTTT.

J is TRBJ1-1 and V is TRBV30, with a possible D match to TRBD1 (6 bases). CDR1 is GTSNPN, CDR2 SVGIG, per germline (reference sequence). With 3 bases removed from V and 3 bases from J, the gap between germline ends came to 14 bases. This CDR3 region has 14 residues. CDR3 residues: CAWSRDIPDTEAFF. CDR3 nucleotide sequence: TGTGCCTGGAGCCGGGACATTCCTGACACTGAAGCTTTCTTT.

This clonotype was observed many times. A read error may produce the germline difference seen at one junction end. The rearrangement joins TRBV7-2 to TRBJ2-3; 8 bases are a match to TRBD1. This CDR3 has 14 residues. Germline assignment: CDR1 SGHTA and CDR2 FQGNSA. The CDR3 coding sequence is TGCGCCAGCAGCTTACGGACAGGGACAGATACGCAGTATTTT. Its protein product is CASSLRTGTDTQYF.

This clonotype was counted at least ten times. The chain uses TRBV29-1 and TRBJ1-1; D not resolved. This CDR3 spans 11 amino acids. V dropped 3 bases and J dropped 3 bases, with 5 bases sitting between them. The germline V gene encodes CDR1 SQVTM and CDR2 ANQGSEA. CDR3: CSVEVYTEAFF. The CDR3 region has the DNA TGCAGCGTTGAGGTCTACACTGAAGCTTTCTTT.

The chain recombines TRBV7-2 with TRBJ2-7; the D is unclear. V shed 5 bases and J shed 9 bases, with 14 bases lying between them. The CDR3 is 12 amino acids. The germline V gene has CDR1 SGHTA and CDR2 FQGNSA. The CDR3 spells CASSNGPTRQYF. CDR3 DNA sequence: TGTGCCAGCAGCAACGGGCCTACGAGGCAGTACTTC.

In its sample, this clonotype was seen a few times. The chain joins TRBV9 to TRBJ2-1; 11 bases line up with TRBD2. The V and J ends lost 7 bases and 0 bases, in that order; junction bases with no gene match: 9. In germline, CDR1 is SGDLS, CDR2 YYNGEE. This CDR3 has 17 amino acids. The CDR3 loop reads CASGRLAGGYSYNEQFF. The CDR3 DNA reads as TGTGCCAGCGGCCGATTAGCGGGGGGGTACTCCTACAATGAGCAGTTCTTC.

This clonotype was picked up one time. The chain employs TRBV4-1 and TRBJ1-5; D uncertain. V gave up 3 bases and J gave up 2 bases, with 20 bases separating them. The CDR3 loop spans 18 amino acids. Germline assignment: CDR1 MGHRA and CDR2 YSYEKL. The CDR3 region has the DNA TGCGCCAGCAGCCATATGAATAGGGCGGGCGGAGGCAATCAGCCCCAGCATTTT. Translated, it gives CASSHMNRAGGGNQPQHF.

The chain is built from TRBV30 and TRBJ1-4; perhaps TRBD1 as D (5 bases). Between the trimmed V and J ends, which lost 3 bases and 1 base, there was a span of 12 bases. Germline lookup yields CDR1 GTSNPN and CDR2 SVGIG (reference sequence). The CDR3 consists of 15 residues. The CDR3, as DNA: TGTGCCTGGAGCCTCGGGGGGAGAACTAATGAAAAACTGTTTTTT. The encoded protein is CAWSLGGRTNEKLFF.

This clonotype showed up just a few times. The genes are TRBV15 and TRBJ2-1; 9 positions agree with TRBD2. The CDR3 spans 14 residues. J lost 6 bases, V lost 5 bases, and 5 bases had no gene match. Per the germline V gene, CDR1 is LNHNV and CDR2 is YYDKDF (reference sequence). CDR3 amino acids: CATSLRLAANEQFF. The CDR3 coding sequence is TGTGCCACCAGCTTACGACTAGCGGCCAATGAGCAGTTCTTC.

This clonotype has just a few counts. The chain employs TRBV28 and TRBJ2-5; 8 nucleotides agree with TRBD2. V trimming: 7 bases; J trimming: 1 base; junction bases outside the gene matches: 11. The germline V gene has CDR1 MDHEN and CDR2 SYDVKM. This CDR3 comprises 16 residues. The CDR3 DNA follows: TGTGCCAGCACTAAAGCCGGGACTAGGCCCCAAGAGACCCAGTACTTC. It specifies CASTKAGTRPQETQYF. Based on the CDR3 plus reference TRBV28 and TRBJ2-5, the full variable domain is DVKVTQSSRYLVKRTGEKVFLECVQDMDHENMFWYRQDPGLGLRLIYFSYDVKMKEKGDIPEGYSVSREKKERFSLILESASTNQTSMYLCASTKAGTRPQETQYFGPGTRLLVL.

V is TRBV28 and J is TRBJ2-7; no clear D gene. This CDR3 is 15 amino acids long. The V end was cut by 1 base, the J end by 2 bases, with 12 bases between. Germline-derived CDR1 and CDR2 are MDHEN and SYDVKM. Here the CDR3 reads CASSLLGITTYEQYF. CDR3 DNA sequence: TGTGCCAGCAGTTTATTAGGGATCACGACCTACGAGCAGTACTTC.